Below, 21 T cell receptor beta chains from the same sample are listed, as sequenced in a study of T cells in tumors and immune-related adverse events. Assay used: immunoSEQ multiplex PCR; TCRdb lists only in-frame clones, some missing. The table has fewer than 25,000 clones, about 89% seen once. Sequences were derived from lymph node tissue, sampled from a patient treated with anti-PD-1 therapy. The receptors come from a female donor with metastatic renal cell carcinoma.

In its sample, this clone was seen a few times. The chain recombines TRBV2 with TRBJ1-2; TRBD1 matches at 8 bases. Germline V lookup: CDR1 SNHLY, CDR2 FYNNEI. Trimming cost V 10 bases and J 2 bases; bases outside gene matches: 6. The CDR3 is made up of 13 amino acids. In nucleotides, the CDR3 is TGTGCCAACCGGGACAGGCAGAACTATGGCTACACCTTC. Its protein product is CANRDRQNYGYTF. Full variable domain (missing parts from reference TRBV2 and TRBJ1-2): EPEVTQTPSHQVTQMGQEVILRCVPISNHLYFYWYRQILGQKVEFLVSFYNNEISEKSEIFDDQFSVERPDGSNFTLKIRSTKLEDSAMYFCANRDRQNYGYTFGSGTRLTVV.

CDR3 nucleotides: TGTGCCAGCAGTTACATTGGTGGTGAGCAGTTCTTC. Residues: CASSYIGGEQFF. The chain combines TRBV27 with TRBJ2-1, with D unclear. Germline lookup yields CDR1 MNHEY and CDR2 SMNVEV (reference sequence). There are 12 residues in the CDR3. The germline V and J ends were trimmed by 4 bases and 9 bases, with 10 bases remaining between them.

This clone showed up just a few times. The J gene is TRBJ2-7, the V gene TRBV5-4, with TRBD2 matching over 7 bases. The CDR3 has 14 residues. V trimming: 2 bases; J trimming: 5 bases; junction bases outside the gene matches: 7. Germline CDR1 reads SGHNT; CDR2 reads YYREEE (reference sequence). The CDR3 nucleotides are TGTGCCAGCAGCTTCGGAGCGGGATTTAACGAGCAGTACTTC. Translating gives CASSFGAGFNEQYF.

J is TRBJ1-3 and V is TRBV5-1; D not certain. The V and J ends lost 5 bases and 4 bases respectively, with 4 bases between them. The germline V gene encodes CDR1 SGHRS and CDR2 YFSETQ. CDR3 size: 11 residues. The CDR3 region is CASSNGNTIYF. The CDR3 bases are TGCGCCAGCAGTAACGGAAACACCATATATTTT.

This sequence joins TRBV13 and TRBJ2-1; TRBD2 is a possible D gene (5 bases). The CDR3 is 17 residues long. Trimming left V 5 bases short and J 4 bases short, with 21 bases between. Germline CDR1 is PRHDT and CDR2 is FYEKMQ (reference sequence). The CDR3 sequence is CASSLYRGPRTYNEQFF. The CDR3 bases are TGTGCCAGCAGCCTCTACCGAGGGCCAAGAACTTACAATGAGCAGTTCTTC.

V and J are TRBV19 and TRBJ2-7; tentatively, D is TRBD1 (5 bases). The CDR3 runs to 15 residues. The germline V gene has CDR1 LNHDA and CDR2 SQIVND (reference sequence). The V gene lost 2 bases and the J gene lost 2 bases, with 13 bases spanning the gap. Here the CDR3 reads CASSISTGATYEQYF. CDR3 DNA sequence: TGTGCCAGTAGTATAAGTACAGGAGCCACCTACGAGCAGTACTTC.

The chain combines TRBV6-1 with TRBJ1-2, with D unresolved. Germline CDR1 reads MNHNS; CDR2 reads SASEGT. The CDR3 is 15 residues long. The V and J ends lost 1 base and 0 bases respectively, with 9 bases between them. The CDR3 sequence: CASSEGPSSNYGYTF. The CDR3 coding sequence is TGTGCCAGCAGTGAAGGTCCTAGTTCTAACTATGGCTACACCTTC.

The chain combines TRBV7-2 with TRBJ2-1, with TRBD2 matching over 10 bases. In germline, CDR1 is SGHTA, CDR2 FQGNSA. With 2 bases clipped from V and 7 bases from J, the junction kept 5 bases outside the gene matches. The CDR3 is made up of 15 amino acids. The CDR3 DNA reads TGTGCCAGCAGCTTACTAGCGGGAGTCAGGAATGAGCAGTTCTTC. Protein product: CASSLLAGVRNEQFF.

The chain has TRBV14 and TRBJ1-2; possible D gene TRBD1, 5 bases. V was clipped by 6 bases and J by 3 bases, with 8 bases between them. The CDR3 sequence is 12 residues long. Per germline, CDR1 SGHDN and CDR2 FVKESK. The CDR3 sequence is CASSQGHYGYTF. In nucleotides, the CDR3 is TGTGCCAGCAGTCAGGGACACTATGGCTACACCTTC.

The chain carries TRBV7-9 and TRBJ1-2; D perhaps matches TRBD1 (6 bases). V was cut by 6 bases and J by 4 bases, with 9 bases left in between. The CDR3 extends over 12 amino acids. The germline V gene encodes CDR1 SEHNR and CDR2 FQNEAQ (reference sequence). The CDR3 DNA follows: TGTGCCAGCAGACGGGACACCTATGGCTACACCTTC. Encoded protein: CASRRDTYGYTF.

The chain joins TRBV18 to TRBJ2-1; 11 positions match TRBD2. Per the germline V gene, CDR1 is KGHSH and CDR2 is LQKENI. Trimming took 0 bases from V and 7 from J; bases not matched to a gene: 8. The CDR3 runs to 17 residues. The CDR3 DNA reads TGTGCCAGCTCACCACCATCTAGCGGGGGGCCTCGGAATGAGCAGTTCTTC. Amino acids: CASSPPSSGGPRNEQFF. Supplemented by reference TRBV18 and TRBJ2-1, the full variable domain reads NAGVMQNPRHLVRRRGQEARLRCSPMKGHSHVYWYRQLPEEGLKFMVYLQKENIIDESGMPKERFSAEFPKEGPSILRIQQVVRGDSAAYFCASSPPSSGGPRNEQFFGPGTRLTVL.

The V and J genes are TRBV27 and TRBJ1-5; tentatively, D is TRBD1 (5 bases). The CDR3 loop spans 15 amino acids. The germline V and J ends were trimmed by 7 bases and 4 bases, with 17 bases remaining between them. In germline, CDR1 is MNHEY, CDR2 SMNVEV (reference sequence). CDR3 DNA sequence: TGTGCCAGCAATCACGAGGGGACTACTAATCAGCCCCAGCATTTT. Protein sequence: CASNHEGTTNQPQHF.

Only a few counts were recorded for this clone. The chain is built from TRBV7-2 and TRBJ1-5, with D uncertain. Germline V gene sequence: CDR1 SGHTA, CDR2 FQGNSA. The CDR3 spans 14 residues. V was trimmed by 1 base and J by 7 bases, leaving 11 bases between them. CDR3 region: CASSLDSGAQPQHF. CDR3 DNA: TGTGCCAGCAGCTTAGACTCAGGCGCGCAGCCCCAGCATTTT.

The chain links TRBV19 to TRBJ1-1; D gene ambiguous. Germline loops: CDR1 LNHDA, CDR2 SQIVND (reference sequence). The CDR3 length is 12 residues. Trimming left V 4 bases short and J 1 base short, with 4 bases between. CDR3 coding DNA: TGTGCCAGTAGTACAACGAACACTGAAGCTTTCTTT. Translating gives CASSTTNTEAFF.

The chain combines TRBV7-8 with TRBJ2-1; the D is unclear. Germline values: CDR1 SGHVS, CDR2 FQNEAQ. The CDR3 spans 13 residues. V was cut by 7 bases and J by 5 bases, with 12 bases left in between. The CDR3 region has the DNA TGTGCCAGCAACCTCCTCGGAGACAATGAGCAGTTCTTC. Amino acid sequence: CASNLLGDNEQFF.

CDR3 DNA: TGTGCCATCAGCCAGACAGGGAGTGACACTGAAGCTTTCTTT. Its translation is CAISQTGSDTEAFF. The chain couples TRBV10-3 to TRBJ1-1; 7 bases agree with TRBD1. The J segment lost 3 bases and the V segment lost 6 bases, leaving 7 bases of the junction unmatched. Germline V lookup: CDR1 ENHRY, CDR2 SYGVKD. The CDR3 covers 14 residues.

The chain links TRBV4-2 to TRBJ1-6; TRBD1 is a possible D gene (5 bases). This CDR3 is built from 13 residues. The germline CDR1 and CDR2 sequences are LGHNA and YNFKEQ. V lost 0 bases and J lost 10, with 7 bases in between. DNA for the CDR3: TGTGCCAGCAGCCAAGATAGGGGATCACCCCTCCACTTT. Amino acid sequence: CASSQDRGSPLHF.

The chain links TRBV21-1 to TRBJ1-3; TRBD1 reflects the table's D call only, with no check against the DNA. TRBV21-1 is deemed a pseudogene. The CDR3 loop spans 13 amino acids. In DNA, the CDR3 is TGTGCCAACCAGGGTCTTTCTGGAAACACCATATATTTT. Translating it yields CANQGLSGNTIYF.

The chain links TRBV2 to TRBJ2-7; 10 nucleotides line up with TRBD2. The germline V gene encodes CDR1 SNHLY and CDR2 FYNNEI. The V segment lost 6 bases and the J segment 5 bases; nucleotides outside the gene matches: 4. The CDR3 is made up of 13 amino acids. CDR3 amino acids: CASRTGTSDEQYF. For the CDR3, the DNA is TGTGCCAGCAGAACCGGGACTAGCGACGAGCAGTACTTC.

This chain connects TRBV5-1 to TRBJ1-2, with unresolved D. This CDR3 has 14 residues. V lost 0 bases and J lost 6, with 12 bases in between. Germline V gene sequence: CDR1 SGHRS, CDR2 YFSETQ. CDR3 sequence (DNA): TGCGCCAGCAGCTTGGGCGTGGGAGGCGATGGCTACACCTTC. Translation: CASSLGVGGDGYTF.

This clone was detected once. The chain is built from TRBV7-8 and TRBJ2-7; 7 bases fit TRBD2. V lost 6 bases and J lost 0; bases outside the gene matches: 8. The V gene's germline CDR1 is SGHVS and CDR2 FQNEAQ. The CDR3 is 15 residues long. The CDR3 coding sequence is TGTGCCAGCAGTAACACTAGGGACTACTCCTACGAGCAGTACTTC. It is translated as CASSNTRDYSYEQYF.